Following are 8 T cell receptor beta chains from one sample sequenced in a study of blood T cell repertoires in COVID-19. Data came from immunoSEQ multiplex PCR; TCRdb stores just in-frame clones and leaves some out. The sample shows just under 150,000 clones, over 70% of them seen only once. The sequenced material came from peripheral blood. The source is a man in his forties or fifties who had recovered from COVID-19.

The chain combines TRBV12-5 with TRBJ2-1; TRBD1 might be the D (5 bases). Germline CDR1 reads LGHNT; CDR2 reads FRNRAP. Between the trimmed V and J ends, which lost 4 bases and 9 bases, there was a span of 10 bases. The CDR3 is made up of 12 amino acids. CDR3 loop: CASGYSGSEQFF. DNA for the CDR3: TGTGCTAGTGGTTACTCAGGGTCTGAGCAGTTCTTC.

The chain is built from TRBV2 and TRBJ1-3; TRBD1 agrees at 10 bases. The CDR3 is 17 residues long. J gave up 4 bases and V 5 bases, and 11 bases lay outside the gene matches. Germline assignment: CDR1 SNHLY and CDR2 FYNNEI. DNA for the CDR3: TGTGCCAGCAGTCCGGGACAGGGGAATCGCTGGGGAAACACCATATATTTT. Its protein product is CASSPGQGNRWGNTIYF.

V is TRBV30 and J is TRBJ1-5; TRBD1 agrees at 7 bases. V lost 0 bases, J lost 2 bases, and 1 base stayed unmatched. The germline gives CDR1 GTSNPN, CDR2 SVGIG (reference sequence). CDR3 length equals 14 residues. This chain's CDR3 is CAWSVGQGNQPQHF. The CDR3 DNA sequence: TGTGCCTGGAGTGTAGGACAGGGCAATCAGCCCCAGCATTTT.

V gene TRBV7-9 combines with J gene TRBJ2-2; 7 bases line up with TRBD1. The CDR3 contains 14 residues. The ends lost 5 bases at V and 1 base at J; junction bases unmatched: 1. The germline CDR1 and CDR2 sequences are SEHNR and FQNEAQ (reference sequence). The CDR3 is CASSRTGNTGELFF. CDR3 sequence (DNA): TGTGCCAGCAGCCGGACAGGGAACACCGGGGAGCTGTTTTTT.

The chain uses TRBV5-1 and TRBJ2-3; 9 nucleotides align to TRBD1. Germline trimming cut 4 bases from V and 1 base from J; bases unmatched to any gene: 7. The V gene's germline CDR1 is SGHRS and CDR2 YFSETQ. The CDR3 runs to 16 residues. The CDR3 DNA follows: TGCGCCAGCAGCGCCAGGACAGGGGATGGCACAGATACGCAGTATTTT. This translates into CASSARTGDGTDTQYF. Supplemented by reference TRBV5-1 and TRBJ2-3, the full variable domain reads KAGVTQTPRYLIKTRGQQVTLSCSPISGHRSVSWYQQTPGQGLQFLFEYFSETQRNKGNFPGRFSGRQFSNSRSEMNVSTLELGDSALYLCASSARTGDGTDTQYFGPGTRLTVL.

In regard to this clone: This specimen includes other DNA sequences encoding the same CDR3. This sequence joins TRBV5-1 and TRBJ1-1; 10 bases are shared with TRBD1. Unmatched junction bases numbered 6, after V lost 5 bases and J lost 5 bases. The CDR3 contains 14 residues. From germline, CDR1 is SGHRS and CDR2 YFSETQ. The CDR3 DNA follows: TGCGCCAGCAGACCCGACAGGGGGCGGACTGAAGCTTTCTTT. Residues: CASRPDRGRTEAFF.

The rearrangement joins TRBV5-4 to TRBJ1-2, with 9 bases matching TRBD1. The ends lost 3 bases at V and 8 bases at J; junction bases unmatched: 8. This CDR3 has 14 residues. Germline V gives CDR1 SGHNT, CDR2 YYREEE (reference sequence). The CDR3 DNA is TGTGCCAGCAGCTCCGGGACAGGGTTGATCGGCTACACCTTC. It is translated as CASSSGTGLIGYTF.

The chain uses TRBV3-1 (or the pseudogene TRBV3-2) and TRBJ2-7, with D perhaps TRBD2 (6 bases). CDR3 size: 13 residues. Between the trimmed V and J ends, which lost 4 bases and 3 bases, there was a span of 10 bases. Germline CDR1 reads LGHDT; CDR2 reads YNNKEL (reference sequence). CDR3 sequence: CASSRGLFYEQYF. CDR3 coding DNA: TGTGCCAGCAGCCGGGGACTCTTCTACGAGCAGTACTTC.